This T cell receptor (beta chain) was captured in a study of T cell changes during pregnancy in multiple sclerosis. Measured with immunoSEQ multiplex PCR; TCRdb has only the in-frame clones, and not every one. Among tens of thousands of clones listed, about 94% were seen once. The source of this sequence is a female donor with multiple sclerosis, enrolled in a pregnancy study. The sample here was CD8+ T cells from peripheral blood mononuclear cells, taken after pregnancy.

This chain's CDR3 is CASSLGGTGELFF. For the CDR3, the DNA is TGTGCCAGCAGCTTAGGAGGTACCGGGGAGCTGTTTTTT. V gene TRBV7-9 combines with J gene TRBJ2-2; D gene uncertain. From germline, CDR1 is SEHNR and CDR2 FQNEAQ (reference sequence). Trimming stripped 1 base from V and 5 bases from J, with 5 bases between. This CDR3 spans 13 amino acids.